Below are 30 T cell receptor beta chains sequenced from a single sample in a study of blood T cell repertoires in COVID-19. Only in-frame clones appear in the TCRdb table, and some are missing; sequencing was by immunoSEQ multiplex PCR. The repertoire holds 25,000 or so clones, around 90% seen once, with about 7.4% in the top ten. The sample taken for sequencing was peripheral blood. These receptors originate from a human donor in a cohort sampled during active COVID-19.

V usage is TRBV7-2 and J usage is TRBJ1-3, with D uncertain. The V end lost 2 bases, the J end lost 0 bases, and 17 bases lay between the germline ends. Per the germline V gene, CDR1 is SGHTA and CDR2 is FQGNSA. The CDR3 extends over 18 amino acids. The CDR3 here is CASSLTFGERASGNTIYF. The CDR3 DNA reads as TGTGCCAGCAGCTTAACATTCGGGGAAAGGGCCTCTGGAAACACCATATATTTT.

The chain links TRBV28 to TRBJ2-7; 12 nucleotides match TRBD2. Germline V lookup: CDR1 MDHEN, CDR2 SYDVKM. The V and J ends lost 6 bases and 2 bases, in that order; junction bases with no gene match: 5. This CDR3 has 15 amino acids. CDR3 region: CASSDPSGRAYEQYF. Here the CDR3 DNA reads TGTGCCAGCAGCGACCCTAGCGGGAGGGCCTACGAGCAGTACTTC.

The V gene is TRBV7-2, the J gene TRBJ2-3, with 10 positions matching TRBD1. V gave up 3 bases and J gave up 4 bases; unmatched junction bases: 7. There are 16 residues in the CDR3. Germline CDR1 and CDR2: SGHTA and FQGNSA. The CDR3 DNA reads TGTGCCAGCAGCTTGCCGACAGGGGGCTGGTCAGATACGCAGTATTTT. It is translated as CASSLPTGGWSDTQYF.

V is TRBV9 and J is TRBJ2-7, with 7 bases aligning to TRBD2. Germline V gene data show CDR1 as SGDLS and CDR2 as YYNGEE. V gave up 0 bases and J gave up 0 bases; unmatched junction bases: 6. The CDR3 has 16 amino acids. As DNA, the CDR3 is TGTGCCAGCAGCGTAGAACCAGCGGGGAGCTCCTACGAGCAGTACTTC. Amino acid sequence: CASSVEPAGSSYEQYF.

The chain carries TRBV7-8 and TRBJ2-3; D perhaps matches TRBD2 (6 bases). CDR3 size: 14 residues. Germline CDR1 is SGHVS and CDR2 is FQNEAQ. V gave up 6 bases and J gave up 6 bases, with 16 bases separating them. This CDR3 reads CASRPRSGEDTQYF. Here the CDR3 DNA reads TGTGCCAGCAGACCCCGATCGGGGGAGGATACGCAGTATTTT.

V is TRBV19 and J is TRBJ2-1; TRBD2 aligns across 7 bases. The CDR3 totals 17 residues. Germline V gives CDR1 LNHDA, CDR2 SQIVND (reference sequence). The V gene end was trimmed by 5 bases and the J gene end by 0 bases; junction bases not matched to a gene: 10. Written as DNA, the CDR3 is TGTGCCAGTAGTCCCCTAGGGAGGGACGGCTCCTACAATGAGCAGTTCTTC. Translating gives CASSPLGRDGSYNEQFF.

This sequence joins TRBV6-2 or TRBV6-3 and TRBJ2-7; D is ambiguous. Germline CDR1 and CDR2: MNHEY and SVGEGT. Trimming left V 2 bases short and J 6 bases short, with 11 bases between. There are 13 residues in the CDR3. The CDR3: CASSYPSSTEQYF. CDR3 DNA sequence: TGTGCCAGCAGTTACCCCTCGAGTACCGAGCAGTACTTC.

The count of this clone is one. V gene TRBV2 combines with J gene TRBJ2-4, with D perhaps TRBD1 (5 bases). Germline V gene sequence: CDR1 SNHLY, CDR2 FYNNEI. V was trimmed by 6 bases and J by 0 bases, leaving 12 bases between them. The CDR3 length is 15 residues. This CDR3 is CASRIDSLAKNIQYF. CDR3 coding DNA: TGTGCCAGCAGAATTGACAGCTTAGCCAAAAACATTCAGTACTTC.

The chain employs TRBV7-7 and TRBJ2-2, with 7 positions matching TRBD1. V was clipped by 5 bases and J by 0 bases; unmatched bases: 3. This CDR3 spans 15 amino acids. Germline CDR1 SSHAT, CDR2 FNYEAQ (reference sequence). For the CDR3, the DNA is TGTGCCAGCAGCGGAGACAGGGCGAACACCGGGGAGCTGTTTTTT. This sequence encodes CASSGDRANTGELFF.

The CDR3 region is CASSRPGGSNEQFF. For the CDR3, the DNA is TGTGCCAGCAGCCGACCCGGCGGGAGCAATGAGCAGTTCTTC. The J gene is TRBJ2-1, the V gene TRBV28; TRBD2 agrees at 7 bases. The CDR3 has 14 residues. Looked up from germline, CDR1 is MDHEN and CDR2 is SYDVKM. The junction had 8 bases not matched to a gene; V was cut back by 6 bases and J by 6 bases.

J is TRBJ1-1 and V is TRBV2, with 7 bases lining up with TRBD1. This CDR3 comprises 13 residues. Germline V gene sequence: CDR1 SNHLY, CDR2 FYNNEI. Trimming took 7 bases from V and 1 from J; bases not matched to a gene: 3. CDR3 DNA: TGTGCCAGCAATAGACAGGGGAACACTGAAGCTTTCTTT. Protein sequence: CASNRQGNTEAFF.

The chain combines TRBV12-3 or TRBV12-4 with TRBJ2-7; 7 nucleotides line up with TRBD2. This CDR3 comprises 11 residues. Losses at the gene ends were 8 bases for V and 2 bases for J; bases not matched to a gene: 0. The CDR3 reads CASRGAYEQYF. The CDR3 DNA sequence: TGTGCCAGCCGGGGGGCCTACGAGCAGTACTTC.

The rearrangement uses TRBV2 and TRBJ1-2; D not resolved. The V gene lost 4 bases and the J gene lost 7 bases, with 16 bases spanning the gap. This CDR3 comprises 14 residues. Germline V CDR1 and CDR2: SNHLY, FYNNEI. CDR3 nucleotides: TGTGCCAGCAGTGTTGTGTCCGGGATCGGTGGCTACACCTTC. Its protein product is CASSVVSGIGGYTF.

The chain combines TRBV5-1 with TRBJ1-5; the match to TRBD1 covers 10 bases. Trimming at V came to 4 bases and at J to 2 bases, leaving 6 bases not matched to a gene. The CDR3 runs 16 residues. Germline CDR1 reads SGHRS; CDR2 reads YFSETQ. The CDR3 DNA is TGCGCCAGCAGCCCGACAGGGGGCGGGGGCAATCAGCCCCAGCATTTT. Encoded protein: CASSPTGGGGNQPQHF.

The V and J genes are TRBV19 and TRBJ2-7; 12 bases map to TRBD1. Germline CDR1 is LNHDA and CDR2 is SQIVND (reference sequence). With V trimmed by 0 bases and J by 6 bases, 3 bases remained unmatched. The CDR3 contains 15 residues. The CDR3 loop is CASSIEGTGGFEQYF. The CDR3, as DNA: TGTGCCAGTAGTATAGAGGGGACAGGGGGCTTCGAGCAGTACTTC.

The genes are TRBV3-1 (or the pseudogene TRBV3-2) and TRBJ1-2; possible D gene TRBD1, 5 bases. The CDR3 covers 14 residues. Germline V gene sequence: CDR1 LGHDT, CDR2 YNNKEL (reference sequence). The V end lost 4 bases, the J end lost 4 bases, and 13 bases lay between the germline ends. This CDR3 reads CASSPGGGIYGYTF. The DNA of the CDR3 is TGTGCCAGCAGCCCCGGGGGAGGTATCTATGGCTACACCTTC.

J is TRBJ2-1 and V is TRBV5-4, with TRBD1 matching 7 bases. This CDR3 has 14 amino acids. The junction had 5 bases not matched to a gene; V was cut back by 5 bases and J by 3 bases. Germline CDR1 and CDR2: SGHNT and YYREEE (reference sequence). This CDR3 is CASSRDRIYNEQFF. The CDR3 nucleotides read TGTGCCAGCAGTCGGGACAGAATCTACAATGAGCAGTTCTTC.

The gene calls are TRBV3-1 (or the pseudogene TRBV3-2) and TRBJ2-3; 7 nucleotides agree with TRBD2. Germline CDR1 LGHDT, CDR2 YNNKEL (reference sequence). V shed 4 bases and J 7 bases; nucleotides not matched to a gene: 5. The CDR3 is 13 amino acids. CDR3 sequence (DNA): TGTGCCAGCAGCCCCCGGGGGGAAAATACGCAGTATTTT. Translation gives CASSPRGENTQYF.

The chain recombines TRBV7-9 with TRBJ1-1; TRBD1 is a possible D gene (5 bases). The CDR3 is 13 amino acids. Trimming pared 2 bases from V and 4 bases from J, leaving 8 bases between. Per the germline V gene, CDR1 is SEHNR and CDR2 is FQNEAQ (reference sequence). The CDR3 sequence: CASSLRGFTEAFF. The CDR3 nucleotides read TGTGCCAGCAGCTTAAGGGGTTTCACTGAAGCTTTCTTT.

The chain recombines TRBV27 with TRBJ2-4, with TRBD1 identical over 7 bases. The CDR3 consists of 11 residues. The V gene's germline CDR1 is MNHEY and CDR2 SMNVEV (reference sequence). V lost 6 bases and J lost 8; bases outside the gene matches: 1. This chain's CDR3 is CASRDRYIQYF. CDR3 nucleotides: TGTGCCAGCAGGGACAGGTACATTCAGTACTTC.

The chain couples TRBV12-3 or TRBV12-4 to TRBJ1-4, with a tentative D call TRBD1 (5 bases). This CDR3 spans 13 amino acids. Trimming took off 4 bases at V and 8 bases at J, with 11 bases between the two ends. DNA of the CDR3: TGTGCCAGCAGTTCCCAGGGTGGGGAAAAACTGTTTTTT. Translated: CASSSQGGEKLFF.

This clone was seen more than once but under ten times. The rearrangement joins TRBV5-4 to TRBJ2-7; 10 bases agree with TRBD1. Germline CDR1 and CDR2: SGHNT and YYREEE (reference sequence). Unmatched junction bases numbered 10, after V lost 6 bases and J lost 1 base. The CDR3 covers 16 residues. The DNA for the CDR3 is TGTGCCAGCACTCCAATGGGGGGACAGGGGTCCTACGAGCAGTACTTC. This gives the protein CASTPMGGQGSYEQYF.

The V call is TRBV19, the J call TRBJ2-5, with TRBD2 matching 10 bases. CDR1 is LNHDA and CDR2 is SQIVND in the germline V gene (reference sequence). The V and J ends lost 3 bases and 1 base, in that order; junction bases with no gene match: 2. The CDR3 length is 15 residues. CDR3 in DNA: TGTGCCAGTAGTATCCGGACTAGCGGCCAAGAGACCCAGTACTTC. This sequence encodes CASSIRTSGQETQYF.

The CDR3 reads CASSLAVRGNTEAFF. As DNA, the CDR3 is TGCGCCAGCAGCTTGGCGGTGCGCGGGAACACTGAAGCTTTCTTT. The rearrangement links TRBV5-1 to TRBJ1-1; no definite D call. The CDR3 covers 15 residues. Germline V gives CDR1 SGHRS, CDR2 YFSETQ. V was pared by 0 bases and J by 1 base, with 10 bases between.

This clone was recorded once. The chain links TRBV7-7 to TRBJ2-2; 9 nucleotides match TRBD1. CDR1 and CDR2 from the germline V gene are SSHAT and FNYEAQ (reference sequence). The CDR3 consists of 15 residues. After removal of 1 base from V and 7 bases from J, the junction contained 4 bases not matched to a gene. CDR3 nucleotide sequence: TGTGCCAGCAGCTTAGGCGGACAGGGGATCGGGGAGCTGTTTTTT. It translates to CASSLGGQGIGELFF.

V usage is TRBV10-2 and J usage is TRBJ2-1, with 8 bases lining up with TRBD2. Germline V gene sequence: CDR1 WSHSY, CDR2 SAAADI. The CDR3 is 14 amino acids. Losses at the gene ends were 6 bases for V and 5 bases for J; bases not matched to a gene: 6. This chain's CDR3 is CASRTSGVHNEQFF. DNA of the CDR3: TGCGCCAGCAGAACTAGCGGAGTCCACAATGAGCAGTTCTTC.

V gene TRBV5-6 combines with J gene TRBJ2-2; D uncertain. V dropped 0 bases and J dropped 4 bases, with 7 bases sitting between them. The CDR3 totals 14 residues. CDR1 is SGHDT, CDR2 YYEEEE, per germline. Written as DNA, the CDR3 is TGTGCCAGCAGCTTGGGGAGTACCACCGGGGAGCTGTTTTTT. Protein product: CASSLGSTTGELFF.

This clone was seen just once. V and J are TRBV5-4 and TRBJ2-2; D is possibly TRBD2 (7 bases). With 2 bases removed from V and 6 bases from J, the gap between germline ends came to 11 bases. CDR3 size: 14 residues. Germline V gene data show CDR1 as SGHNT and CDR2 as YYREEE (reference sequence). The CDR3 bases are TGTGCCAGCAGCTTAAGGGGGGGCCCCGGGGAGCTGTTTTTT. Protein sequence: CASSLRGGPGELFF.

The gene calls are TRBV29-1 and TRBJ1-3; D is uncertain. The CDR3 runs 12 residues. CDR1 and CDR2 (germline): SQVTM, ANQGSEA. The germline V and J ends were trimmed by 4 bases and 0 bases, with 4 bases remaining between them. The CDR3 nucleotides read TGCAGCGTTGGGAGCTCTGGAAACACCATATATTTT. It specifies CSVGSSGNTIYF.

The chain joins TRBV7-2 to TRBJ1-5; TRBD1 is a possible D gene (5 bases). The CDR3 covers 14 residues. Germline V gene sequence: CDR1 SGHTA, CDR2 FQGNSA. V was clipped by 5 bases and J by 6 bases, with 14 bases between them. The CDR3: CASSQQAWGQPQHF. The CDR3 DNA reads TGTGCCAGCAGCCAACAGGCCTGGGGTCAGCCCCAGCATTTT.